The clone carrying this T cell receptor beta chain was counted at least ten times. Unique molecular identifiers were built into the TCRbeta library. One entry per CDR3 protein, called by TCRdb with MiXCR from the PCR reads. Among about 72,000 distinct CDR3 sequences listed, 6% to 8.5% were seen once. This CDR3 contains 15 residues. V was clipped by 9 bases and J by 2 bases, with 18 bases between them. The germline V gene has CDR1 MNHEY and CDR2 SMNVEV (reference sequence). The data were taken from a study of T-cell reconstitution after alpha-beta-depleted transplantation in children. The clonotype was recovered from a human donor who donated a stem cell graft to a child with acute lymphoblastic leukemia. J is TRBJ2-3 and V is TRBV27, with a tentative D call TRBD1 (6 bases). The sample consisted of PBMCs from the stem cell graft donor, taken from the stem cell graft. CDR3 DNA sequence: TGTGCCAGACTGGGTCCGAGGACAGACACAGATACGCAGTATTTT. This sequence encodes CARLGPRTDTDTQYF.